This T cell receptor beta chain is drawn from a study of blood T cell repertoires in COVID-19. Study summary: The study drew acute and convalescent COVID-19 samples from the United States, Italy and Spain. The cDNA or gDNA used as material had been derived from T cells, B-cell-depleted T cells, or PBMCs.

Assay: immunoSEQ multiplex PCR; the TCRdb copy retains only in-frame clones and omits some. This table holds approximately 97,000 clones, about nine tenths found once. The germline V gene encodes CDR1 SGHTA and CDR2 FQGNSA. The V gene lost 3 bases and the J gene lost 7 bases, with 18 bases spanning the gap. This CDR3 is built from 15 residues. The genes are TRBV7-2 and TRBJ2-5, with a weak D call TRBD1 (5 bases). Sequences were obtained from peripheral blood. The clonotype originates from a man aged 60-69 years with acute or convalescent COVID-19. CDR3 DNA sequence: TGTGCCAGCAGCTTTCCCCTAGGGGCGGAGCGGACCCAGTACTTC. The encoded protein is CASSFPLGAERTQYF.